This T cell receptor beta chain stems from a study of shared clonotypes between healthy human individuals. Overall study context: Two women and three men aged 18 to 49 served as donors.

This CDR3 has 15 residues. A remark on this clone: Its matching antigen is unknown.

Deep was the level at which the assay was run. Only in-frame clones appear in the TCRdb table, and some are missing; sequencing was by immunoSEQ multiplex PCR. The sample shows about 490,000 clones, 79% of them seen only once. General study points: Read depth was anticipated to influence clonotype sharing among donors. Few donors limited the genetic and exposure-history diversity represented.

The source is a woman between 40 and 50 years old in good health. Some clones in this sample may be carry-over from other donors' samples. The chain links TRBV21-1 to TRBJ2-1; TRBD1 was called by the table and not checked on the DNA. TRBV21-1 is a pseudogene locus. The sample consisted of PBMCs. Here the CDR3 DNA reads TGTGCCAGCACCCCCCGGGACAGCAAGTACAATGAGCAGTTCTTC. Translated: CASTPRDSKYNEQFF.